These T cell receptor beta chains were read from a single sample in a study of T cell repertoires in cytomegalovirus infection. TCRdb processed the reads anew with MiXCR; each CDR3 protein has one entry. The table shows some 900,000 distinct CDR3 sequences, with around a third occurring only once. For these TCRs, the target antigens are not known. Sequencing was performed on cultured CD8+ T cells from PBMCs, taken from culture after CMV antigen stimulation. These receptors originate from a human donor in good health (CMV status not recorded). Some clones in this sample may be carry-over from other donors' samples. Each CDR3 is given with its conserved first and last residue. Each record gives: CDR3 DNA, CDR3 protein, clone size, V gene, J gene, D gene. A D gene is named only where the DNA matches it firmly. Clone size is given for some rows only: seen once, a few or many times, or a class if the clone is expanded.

TGTGCCAGCGCCCTCTCTAGCAATCAGCCCCAGCATTTT	CASALSSNQPQHF	few	TRBV27	TRBJ1-5	-
TGTGCCAGCAGTCGGTACACCCTGTCAACTAATGAAAAACTGTTTTTT	CASSRYTLSTNEKLFF	few	TRBV28	TRBJ1-4	-
TGCGCCAGCAGCCAAGAGGGTGGGGAAGGACAGGGGTTTGAATTCACCAAAAACATTCAGTACTTC	CASSQEGGEGQGFEFTKNIQYF	-	TRBV4-3	TRBJ2-4	TRBD1
TGTGCCAGCAGTTTATCAGGGTTCGATCAGCCCCAGCATTTT	CASSLSGFDQPQHF	few	TRBV27	TRBJ1-5	-
TGTGCCACCAGGTCCCGACGGGCTACAAAAGAGACCCAGTACTTC	CATRSRRATKETQYF	few	TRBV28	TRBJ2-5	-
TGTGCCAGCAGCTTAGGAGGGACAGGGGGAGGTGGGGCCAACGTCCTGACTTTC	CASSLGGTGGGGANVLTF	few	TRBV7-6	TRBJ2-6	TRBD1
TGTGCCAGCAGTTACTCGCTGAGGCGGCAAGAGACCCAGTACTTC	CASSYSLRRQETQYF	few	TRBV6-2/TRBV6-3	TRBJ2-5	-
TGTGCCAGCAGTTACTCTCTCTCCTACAATGAGCAGTTCTTC	CASSYSLSYNEQFF	many	TRBV6-2/TRBV6-3	TRBJ2-1	-
TGCGCCAGCAGCCAAGCAGGGACAGACTACAATGAGCAGTTCTTC	CASSQAGTDYNEQFF	few	TRBV4-1	TRBJ2-1	TRBD1
TGTGCCAGCAGCTTAGCAGTGTATTCGCAAGAGACCCAGTACTTC	CASSLAVYSQETQYF	-	TRBV7-6	TRBJ2-5	-
TGTGCCAGCAGTTTAACAGGGGGCGTAGATACGCAGTATTTT	CASSLTGGVDTQYF	-	TRBV27	TRBJ2-3	TRBD1
TGTGCCAGCAGTGTGCAGGACACTAGGAACTATGGCTACACCTTC	CASSVQDTRNYGYTF	-	TRBV6-2/TRBV6-3	TRBJ1-2	-
TGTGCCAGCAGCTTGTCGGGGGGGCCTGATTACGAGCAGTACTTC	CASSLSGGPDYEQYF	many	TRBV7-2	TRBJ2-7	TRBD2
TGTGCCAGCAGCCCCCCGGTATTGGGGGTCTTCTACACCTTC	CASSPPVLGVFYTF	many	TRBV7-9	TRBJ1-2	-
TGTGCCAGCAGTTCTCACAGGGGGCTAAGGCAGCCCCAGCATTTT	CASSSHRGLRQPQHF	few	TRBV6-5	TRBJ1-5	TRBD1